The 28 T cell receptor beta chains presented below share a single source sample, sequenced in a study of T cell changes during pregnancy in multiple sclerosis. Sequencing was performed with immunoSEQ multiplex PCR; in TCRdb, only in-frame clones are kept and a portion is missing. In the table there are under 90,000 clones, about 94% of which are singletons. The sample was peripheral blood, taken in the second trimester of pregnancy. These receptors all stem from a female donor in good health, enrolled as a control in a pregnancy study.

The chain is built from TRBV6-1 and TRBJ2-7, with a possible D match to TRBD1 (5 bases). The V end lost 1 base, the J end lost 4 bases, and 11 bases lay between the germline ends. The CDR3 consists of 14 residues. Looked up from germline, CDR1 is MNHNS and CDR2 is SASEGT. CDR3 in DNA: TGTGCCAGCAGTGAAGTGCCCCAGGGTTACGAGCAGTACTTC. As protein: CASSEVPQGYEQYF.

This sequence joins TRBV2 and TRBJ2-1; TRBD2 aligns across 7 bases. Germline V lookup: CDR1 SNHLY, CDR2 FYNNEI. J gave up 2 bases and V 2 bases, and 0 bases lay outside the gene matches. CDR3 length equals 14 residues. The CDR3 loop reads CASSELAAYNEQFF. CDR3 nucleotide sequence: TGTGCCAGCAGTGAACTAGCGGCCTACAATGAGCAGTTCTTC. Variable domain in full (rest from reference TRBV2 and TRBJ2-1): EPEVTQTPSHQVTQMGQEVILRCVPISNHLYFYWYRQILGQKVEFLVSFYNNEISEKSEIFDDQFSVERPDGSNFTLKIRSTKLEDSAMYFCASSELAAYNEQFFGPGTRLTVL.

This clone was counted between two and nine times. The chain uses TRBV11-2 and TRBJ2-7; perhaps TRBD1 as D (5 bases). V was shortened by 5 bases and J by 7 bases, with 9 bases between the two germline ends. The CDR3 has 11 residues. From germline, CDR1 is SGHAT and CDR2 FQNNGV. The CDR3 DNA is TGTGCCAGCAGCCCCAGGACAGAGCAGTACTTC. This gives the protein CASSPRTEQYF.

This rearrangement joins TRBV19 to TRBJ2-6; no reliable D call. The V gene lost 1 base and the J gene lost 2 bases, with 6 bases spanning the gap. CDR1 is LNHDA and CDR2 is SQIVND in the germline V gene (reference sequence). The CDR3 loop spans 15 amino acids. CDR3 nucleotide sequence: TGTGCCAGTAGTATAGTGGCTCCTGGGGCCAACGTCCTGACTTTC. This gives the protein CASSIVAPGANVLTF.

The rearrangement joins TRBV6-4 to TRBJ2-3, with D tentatively TRBD1 (6 bases). The CDR3 runs to 16 residues. The germline gives CDR1 MRHNA, CDR2 SNTAGT. V was trimmed by 1 base and J by 4 bases, leaving 15 bases between them. CDR3 nucleotides: TGTGCCAGCAGTGACTGGGCAGGGGCGGTTGCAGATACGCAGTATTTT. Translation: CASSDWAGAVADTQYF.

V is TRBV6-5 and J is TRBJ2-5; perhaps TRBD1 as D (6 bases). The CDR3 has 13 residues. The ends were cut back, 6 bases at V and 2 bases at J, with 10 bases in the middle. Germline V gene data show CDR1 as MNHEY and CDR2 as SVGAGI. In nucleotides, the CDR3 is TGTGCCAGCAGAACCAGGGGACAAGAGACCCAGTACTTC. Protein sequence: CASRTRGQETQYF.

This chain uses TRBV28 with TRBJ2-5, with 15 bases matching TRBD2. The CDR3 is made up of 18 amino acids. The junction had 10 bases not matched to a gene; V was cut back by 6 bases and J by 2 bases. The germline V gene encodes CDR1 MDHEN and CDR2 SYDVKM. The CDR3 coding sequence is TGTGCCAGCAGCCCCGGAGGGACTAGCGGGAGGCTACAAGAGACCCAGTACTTC. This sequence encodes CASSPGGTSGRLQETQYF.

The V call is TRBV9, the J call TRBJ2-5; maybe TRBD1 (6 bases). This CDR3 has 15 amino acids. Trimming cost V 0 bases and J 0 bases, with 9 bases left between them. Germline-derived CDR1 and CDR2 are SGDLS and YYNGEE. CDR3 sequence reads: CASSVGTVNQETQYF. CDR3 bases: TGTGCCAGCAGCGTAGGGACAGTCAACCAAGAGACCCAGTACTTC.

J is TRBJ2-3 and V is TRBV27; 7 bases are shared with TRBD1. Per the germline V gene, CDR1 is MNHEY and CDR2 is SMNVEV (reference sequence). V gave up 2 bases and J gave up 4 bases; unmatched junction bases: 0. The CDR3 spans 13 residues. The CDR3 reads CASSLTGADTQYF. CDR3 nucleotides: TGTGCCAGCAGTTTAACAGGGGCAGATACGCAGTATTTT.

This clone has a handful of counts. The chain employs TRBV7-9 and TRBJ2-7, with TRBD1 as a possible D gene (5 bases). V was cut by 4 bases and J by 0 bases, with 10 bases left in between. CDR3 length equals 14 residues. The germline V gene encodes CDR1 SEHNR and CDR2 FQNEAQ (reference sequence). The CDR3 DNA sequence: TGTGCCAGCAGCTATAGACAGAGCTCCTACGAGCAGTACTTC. Its translation is CASSYRQSSYEQYF.

This clone was picked up one time. This chain connects TRBV6-1 to TRBJ2-1; the match to TRBD1 covers 10 bases. V gave up 4 bases and J gave up 7 bases; unmatched junction bases: 10. The CDR3 spans 16 residues. Germline V gives CDR1 MNHNS, CDR2 SASEGT. The CDR3: CASSGSTGGVLNEQFF. In nucleotides, the CDR3 is TGTGCCAGCAGTGGGTCGACAGGGGGCGTTCTGAATGAGCAGTTCTTC.

The chain links TRBV28 to TRBJ1-4; unclear D gene. This CDR3 is 17 amino acids long. The V and J ends lost 4 bases and 6 bases respectively, with 21 bases between them. Per germline, CDR1 MDHEN and CDR2 SYDVKM. The CDR3 region has the DNA TGTGCCAGCAGTTCCCTCAGCGCGGGGAACCGTGATGAAAAACTGTTTTTT. Its protein product is CASSSLSAGNRDEKLFF.

J is TRBJ2-7 and V is TRBV13; 7 nucleotides match TRBD2. The length of the CDR3 is 16 residues. Looked up from germline, CDR1 is PRHDT and CDR2 is FYEKMQ (reference sequence). The J segment lost 5 bases and the V segment lost 5 bases, leaving 15 bases of the junction unmatched. CDR3 DNA: TGTGCCAGCAGCCCAAGCGGACCTCGGGGGGACCACGAGCAGTACTTC. It codes for CASSPSGPRGDHEQYF.

This clone was recorded once. The chain recombines TRBV2 with TRBJ1-4, with a weak D call TRBD1 (5 bases). Germline V gives CDR1 SNHLY, CDR2 FYNNEI. V was shortened by 4 bases and J by 1 base, with 16 bases between the two germline ends. The length of the CDR3 is 17 residues. As DNA, the CDR3 is TGTGCCAGCAGTGGACCGAGCTCCGGGGGAACTAATGAAAAACTGTTTTTT. Its protein product is CASSGPSSGGTNEKLFF.

The CDR3 DNA sequence: TGTGCCAGCAGCTTACAGGGGGCTCACTCCTACGAGCAGTACTTC. Translation: CASSLQGAHSYEQYF. This chain joins TRBV7-9 and TRBJ2-7; 8 nucleotides agree with TRBD1. With V trimmed by 2 bases and J by 0 bases, 3 bases remained unmatched. In germline, CDR1 is SEHNR, CDR2 FQNEAQ (reference sequence). CDR3 length: 15 residues.

The chain carries TRBV5-1 and TRBJ1-1, with TRBD1 identical over 7 bases. The germline CDR1 and CDR2 sequences are SGHRS and YFSETQ. Trimming took 4 bases from V and 0 from J; bases not matched to a gene: 3. The CDR3 contains 14 residues. The CDR3 here is CASSLDRMNTEAFF. The CDR3, as DNA: TGCGCCAGCAGCCTGGACAGGATGAACACTGAAGCTTTCTTT.

This rearrangement joins TRBV28 to TRBJ2-7; 12 bases match TRBD2. Germline-derived CDR1 and CDR2 are MDHEN and SYDVKM. CDR3 size: 14 residues. J gave up 7 bases and V 4 bases, and 5 bases lay outside the gene matches. The CDR3 bases are TGTGCCAGCAGTTCTAGCGGGAGGGTGAAGGAGCAGTACTTC. Protein product: CASSSSGRVKEQYF. Drawing the rest from reference TRBV28 and TRBJ2-7, the complete variable domain is DVKVTQSSRYLVKRTGEKVFLECVQDMDHENMFWYRQDPGLGLRLIYFSYDVKMKEKGDIPEGYSVSREKKERFSLILESASTNQTSMYLCASSSSGRVKEQYFGPGTRLTVT.

The chain joins TRBV27 to TRBJ2-7; 7 bases fit TRBD1. In germline, CDR1 is MNHEY, CDR2 SMNVEV (reference sequence). CDR3 length equals 13 residues. The ends lost 2 bases at V and 6 bases at J; junction bases unmatched: 4. CDR3 nucleotides: TGTGCCAGCAGTTTAACAGGGGTCGGCGAGCAGTACTTC. This codes for CASSLTGVGEQYF.

V gene TRBV28 combines with J gene TRBJ2-2; perhaps TRBD2 as D (6 bases). This CDR3 region has 16 residues. CDR1 and CDR2 (germline): MDHEN, SYDVKM. V was shortened by 5 bases and J by 1 base, with 14 bases between the two germline ends. The CDR3 sequence is CASSQTSTGNTGELFF. The CDR3 DNA reads as TGTGCCAGCAGTCAAACTAGCACGGGGAACACCGGGGAGCTGTTTTTT.

This chain's CDR3 is CASSDKGKREGPNEQFF. DNA of the CDR3: TGTGCCAGCAGTGATAAGGGGAAGCGGGAGGGCCCCAATGAGCAGTTCTTC. The chain combines TRBV25-1 with TRBJ2-1; TRBD2 matches 10 bases. V was clipped by 3 bases and J by 6 bases; unmatched bases: 11. The germline V gene has CDR1 MGHDK and CDR2 SYGVNS. The CDR3 length is 17 residues.

This chain joins TRBV18 and TRBJ1-1; D is undetermined. Looked up from germline, CDR1 is KGHSH and CDR2 is LQKENI. V shed 0 bases and J shed 4 bases, with 9 bases lying between them. The CDR3 has 14 amino acids. For the CDR3, the DNA is TGTGCCAGCTCACCACCGAGCCTCGGCACTGAAGCTTTCTTT. This sequence encodes CASSPPSLGTEAFF.

The gene calls are TRBV7-9 and TRBJ2-3, with D uncertain. The V gene lost 2 bases and the J gene lost 2 bases, with 11 bases spanning the gap. The length of the CDR3 is 15 residues. The germline V gene encodes CDR1 SEHNR and CDR2 FQNEAQ (reference sequence). CDR3: CASSLSPGSTDTQYF. Here the CDR3 DNA reads TGTGCCAGCAGCTTATCTCCAGGCTCCACAGATACGCAGTATTTT.

The chain is built from TRBV13 and TRBJ2-7; TRBD1 matches 9 bases. CDR1 and CDR2 from the germline V gene are PRHDT and FYEKMQ (reference sequence). Unmatched junction bases numbered 5, after V lost 3 bases and J lost 5 bases. There are 14 residues in the CDR3. CDR3 coding DNA: TGTGCCAGCAGCTTCCGGGACAGGGTTAACGAGCAGTACTTC. This codes for CASSFRDRVNEQYF. The complete variable domain, with remaining parts taken from reference TRBV13 and TRBJ2-7, reads AAGVIQSPRHLIKEKRETATLKCYPIPRHDTVYWYQQGPGQDPQFLISFYEKMQSDKGSIPDRFSAQQFSDYHSELNMSSLELGDSALYFCASSFRDRVNEQYFGPGTRLTVT.

The J gene is TRBJ2-5, the V gene TRBV28, with TRBD2 matching over 13 bases. The CDR3 extends over 14 amino acids. V dropped 6 bases and J dropped 4; count of bases not matched to a gene: 2. Germline values: CDR1 MDHEN, CDR2 SYDVKM. The CDR3 protein is CASSRLAGGETQYF. Here the CDR3 DNA reads TGTGCCAGCAGCAGACTAGCGGGGGGAGAGACCCAGTACTTC.

This rearrangement joins TRBV10-3 to TRBJ1-1; 7 nucleotides line up with TRBD1. V gave up 6 bases and J gave up 2 bases; unmatched junction bases: 6. The germline CDR1 and CDR2 sequences are ENHRY and SYGVKD. This CDR3 is built from 14 residues. The CDR3 coding sequence is TGTGCCATCAGCCTTACAGGGGTAAACACTGAAGCTTTCTTT. It translates to CAISLTGVNTEAFF.

This chain links TRBV27 with TRBJ2-3; D gene ambiguous. Germline V gene data show CDR1 as MNHEY and CDR2 as SMNVEV (reference sequence). CDR3 size: 13 residues. V dropped 5 bases and J dropped 6 bases, with 12 bases sitting between them. Here the CDR3 reads CASSNSNWDTQYF. The CDR3 DNA reads as TGTGCCAGCAGTAACTCAAATTGGGATACGCAGTATTTT.

The rearrangement joins TRBV9 to TRBJ1-2, with D maybe TRBD1 (6 bases). Germline V lookup: CDR1 SGDLS, CDR2 YYNGEE. The CDR3 has 16 amino acids. The V and J ends lost 2 bases and 6 bases respectively, with 20 bases between them. The CDR3 is CASSVDRSVVNDGYTF. The CDR3 bases are TGTGCCAGCAGCGTCGACAGGTCGGTCGTAAATGATGGCTACACCTTC.

This CDR3 reads CASSLDGVERYEQYF. The CDR3 bases are TGTGCCAGCAGCTTAGACGGGGTAGAGAGGTACGAGCAGTACTTC. The chain has TRBV11-2 and TRBJ2-7, with D maybe TRBD2 (5 bases). In germline, CDR1 is SGHAT, CDR2 FQNNGV. Trimming took off 0 bases at V and 4 bases at J, with 13 bases between the two ends. This CDR3 spans 15 amino acids. Full variable domain (rest looked up from reference TRBV11-2 and TRBJ2-7): EAGVAQSPRYKIIEKRQSVAFWCNPISGHATLYWYQQILGQGPKLLIQFQNNGVVDDSQLPKDRFSAERLKGVDSTLKIQPAKLEDSAVYLCASSLDGVERYEQYFGPGTRLTVT.